A selection of T cell receptor beta chains follows, all from one sample in a study of cytomegalovirus exposure and HLA in healthy donors. The repertoire was sequenced with immunoSEQ multiplex PCR; TCRdb's copy has only in-frame clones and lacks some. The sample holds about 140,000 clones, just under 85% seen once. Sequenced input: PBMCs. The receptors derive from an older woman in good health and CMV-seropositive. CDR3s include the opening cysteine and the closing phenylalanine or tryptophan. D genes are given only for firm matches. Expanded clones are given a class, and other clones once, few, many or no size at all.

j_gene | abundance | v_gene | d_gene | CDR3aa | CDR3nt
TRBJ1-2 | - | TRBV2 | - | CASSGSEVDGYTF | TGTGCCAGCAGTGGGAGCGAGGTGGATGGCTACACCTTC
TRBJ1-3 | once | TRBV30 | - | CAWSVLPGNTIYF | TGTGCCTGGAGTGTACTTCCTGGAAACACCATATATTTT
TRBJ2-7 | - | TRBV7-2 | TRBD2 | CASSLAVTSASYEQYF | TGTGCCAGCAGCTTAGCCGTGACTAGCGCATCCTACGAGCAGTACTTC
TRBJ2-7 | - | TRBV6-5 | TRBD2 | CASSPWLAGDWEQYF | TGTGCCAGCAGTCCCTGGCTAGCGGGAGATTGGGAGCAGTACTTC
TRBJ1-5 | - | TRBV19 | TRBD1 | CASASWTGENQPQHF | TGTGCCAGTGCTTCCTGGACAGGGGAGAATCAGCCCCAGCATTTT
TRBJ2-1 | - | TRBV2 | - | CASSEAAGLYNEQFF | TGTGCCAGCAGTGAAGCGGCGGGACTCTACAATGAGCAGTTCTTC
TRBJ1-6 | - | TRBV30 | - | CAWSTGTFNSPLHF | TGTGCCTGGAGTACCGGGACATTTAATTCACCCCTCCACTTT
TRBJ2-5 | - | TRBV5-1 | TRBD2 | CASSDSGGQETQYF | TGCGCCAGCTCGGATTCGGGGGGACAAGAGACCCAGTACTTC
TRBJ2-7 | - | TRBV7-8 | - | CASSETGTRANEQYF | TGTGCCAGCAGCGAAACCGGGACAAGGGCCAACGAGCAGTACTTC
TRBJ1-2 | - | TRBV15 | - | CATSRDPTGSGYTF | TGTGCCACCAGCAGAGATCCCACAGGCTCGGGCTACACCTTC
TRBJ2-2 | few | TRBV6-5 | TRBD1 | CASSYRTGRDTGELFF | TGTGCCAGCAGTTATCGGACAGGGCGGGACACCGGGGAGCTGTTTTTT
TRBJ2-7 | - | TRBV27 | - | CASSLRETYEQYF | TGTGCCAGCAGTCTCCGGGAGACCTACGAGCAGTACTTC
TRBJ1-5 | - | TRBV7-9 | - | CASSPPGGGAGAQHF | TGTGCCAGCAGCCCCCCCGGGGGAGGTGCGGGGGCCCAGCATTTT
TRBJ1-1 | - | TRBV11-3 | TRBD1 | CASSLGTGGMAFF | TGTGCCAGCAGCTTGGGGACAGGGGGCATGGCTTTCTTT
TRBJ2-7 | - | TRBV28 | - | CASSLGSLSYEQYF | TGTGCCAGCAGTTTAGGCTCCTTATCCTACGAGCAGTACTTC
TRBJ2-4 | - | TRBV29-1 | TRBD2 | CSVEDLGREGSKNIQYF | TGCAGCGTTGAAGATCTGGGGCGGGAGGGGTCCAAAAACATTCAGTACTTC
TRBJ1-2 | - | TRBV27 | TRBD1 | CASSTDRANYGYTF | TGTGCCAGCAGTACGGACAGGGCAAACTATGGCTACACCTTC
TRBJ1-2 | - | TRBV7-2 | - | CASSPAPQGYGYTF | TGTGCCAGCAGCCCTGCCCCACAGGGCTATGGCTACACCTTC
TRBJ2-5 | - | TRBV5-6 | - | CASSFQQETQYF | TGTGCCAGCAGCTTCCAGCAAGAGACCCAGTACTTC
TRBJ2-2 | few | TRBV27 | TRBD2 | CASRGLAGGLGGELFF | TGTGCCAGCAGGGGGCTAGCGGGAGGACTGGGCGGGGAGCTGTTTTTT
TRBJ1-4 | - | TRBV19 | - | CASSGPGRKLFF | TGTGCCAGTAGCGGTCCGGGGAGAAAACTGTTTTTT
TRBJ2-7 | - | TRBV18 | TRBD1 | CASSPRDRVNEQYF | TGTGCCAGCTCACCTCGGGACAGGGTCAACGAGCAGTACTTC
TRBJ2-2 | - | TRBV25-1 | TRBD1 | CASSHRGDGELFF | TGTGCCAGCAGTCACAGGGGGGACGGGGAGCTGTTTTTT
TRBJ2-2 | - | TRBV28 | TRBD1 | CASSYPRDRGRLNTGELFF | TGTGCCAGCAGTTACCCCCGGGACAGGGGGCGATTAAACACCGGGGAGCTGTTTTTT
TRBJ2-1 | - | TRBV18 | - | CASSAGTQDNEQFF | TGTGCCAGCTCCGCCGGGACTCAAGACAATGAGCAGTTCTTC
TRBJ1-2 | - | TRBV19 | TRBD1 | CASADREGPNYGYTF | TGTGCCAGTGCTGACAGGGAAGGCCCTAACTATGGCTACACCTTC
TRBJ1-3 | - | TRBV19 | - | CASSAKGLSGNTIYF | TGTGCCAGTAGTGCCAAGGGACTCTCTGGAAACACCATATATTTT